Following are 21 T cell receptor beta chains from one sample sequenced in a study of CD8+ T cells in alopecia areata. Sequencing relied on a cDNA template that was reverse transcribed from extracted RNA. Assay: immunoSEQ multiplex PCR; the TCRdb copy retains only in-frame clones and omits some. The sample yields some 110,000 clones, without any singletons. Source material: lesional skin. These receptors originate from a C3H/HeJ mouse with alopecia areata. Strain MHC haplotype: H2-k.

This clone turned up a few times. Gene and germline names: mouse. Read coverage stops 4 residues before the CDR3 terminus; the germline J gene supplies the remainder. The V call is TRBV13-1, the J call TRBJ2-3; the D is unclear. CDR3 length: 12 residues. The germline V gene encodes CDR1 NSHNY and CDR2 SYGAGN. The V and J ends lost 7 bases and 0 bases respectively, with 6 bases between them. The DNA read from the CDR3 is TGTGCCAGCGCCAGTAGTGCAGAA. This codes for CASASSAE. The full CDR3 protein is CASASSAETLYF.

This clone was counted ten times or more. Mouse germline and gene names are used. The read falls 4 residues short of the CDR3 end, and the missing part is taken from the germline J gene. V usage is TRBV13-3 and J usage is TRBJ2-4; 8 positions agree with TRBD1. In germline, CDR1 is NNHDY, CDR2 SYVADS. CDR3 length: 14 amino acids. CDR3 DNA, as far as it was read: TGTGCCAGCAGTGAAAATAACAGGGGGAAC. It is translated as CASSENNRGN. The entire CDR3 reads CASSENNRGNTLYF.

This clone has a handful of counts. The protein given in TCRdb and the translation of the DNA differ at residue 14, and the sequence presented here derives from the DNA. Germline and genes: mouse. The observed sequence ends 3 residues before the CDR3 terminus, with the missing tail filled in from the germline J gene. The chain combines TRBV19 with TRBJ1-6; TRBD1 matches at 7 bases. TRBJ1-6 is labeled an ORF, and its function is uncertain. The germline V gene has CDR1 FNHDT and CDR2 SITEND (reference sequence). The J segment lost 0 bases and the V segment lost 2 bases, leaving 5 bases of the junction unmatched. The CDR3 loop spans 17 amino acids. CDR3 DNA (partial): TGTGCCAGCAGTATCCGGCAGGGGGTTTCCTATAATTCGCCC. It is translated as CASSIRQGVSYNSP. The full CDR3 reads CASSIRQGVSYNSPLYF.

About this clone: Mouse names are used for the genes. The read terminates 4 residues before the CDR3 end, so the remaining end is supplied by the germline J gene. The J gene is TRBJ2-3, the V gene TRBV1; D possibly corresponds to TRBD1 (5 bases). V lost 2 bases to trimming and J lost 0 bases, with 9 bases between them. The germline V gene has CDR1 NSQYPW and CDR2 LRSPGD (reference sequence). The length of the CDR3 is 15 residues. The sequenced CDR3 bases are TGCACCTGCAGTGCAAGGACAATTAGTGCAGAA. It translates to CTCSARTISAE. The complete CDR3 protein is CTCSARTISAETLYF.

This clone was picked up a small number of times. Gene names are the mouse ones. The read ends 4 residues before the CDR3 terminus; that terminus is restored from the germline J gene. This rearrangement joins TRBV13-3 to TRBJ2-1, with 11 positions matching TRBD2. Trimming removed 5 bases from V and 5 bases from J; junction bases left unmatched: 6. CDR1 and CDR2 from the germline V gene are NNHDY and SYVADS. The CDR3 spans 15 residues. The covered CDR3 bases are TGTGCCAGCAGGGTGGGACTGGGGGACGATGCT. Its translation is CASRVGLGDDA. The whole CDR3 is CASRVGLGDDAEQFF.

About this clone itself: Mouse germline and gene names are used. Read sequence stops 4 residues before the CDR3 end, and the germline J gene provides the missing end. V usage is TRBV19 and J usage is TRBJ2-3; no reliable D call. The CDR3 is 10 amino acids. CDR1 and CDR2 from the germline V gene are FNHDT and SITEND (reference sequence). CDR3 region: CASSLETLYF. Incomplete CDR3 DNA: TGTGCCAGCAGTCTAGAA.

This clone was recorded many times. The genes are named according to mouse. Read coverage stops 4 residues before the CDR3 terminus; the germline J gene supplies the remainder. This chain connects TRBV13-3 to TRBJ2-3, with 10 bases fitting TRBD1. This CDR3 has 16 amino acids. V was clipped by 1 base and J by 1 base; unmatched bases: 3. The germline V gene has CDR1 NNHDY and CDR2 SYVADS. Incomplete CDR3 DNA: TGTGCCAGCAGTGATCGGGACAGGGGTGGTGCAGAA. Encoded protein: CASSDRDRGGAE. The entire CDR3 is CASSDRDRGGAETLYF.

In its sample, this clone was seen a few times. Gene names and germline match the mouse. The CDR3 end lies 4 residues beyond the end of the read and is filled in from the germline J gene. The chain uses TRBV17 and TRBJ2-5; 10 bases match TRBD2. Germline V gene lookup returns CDR1 MNHDT and CDR2 YYDKIL. With V trimmed by 3 bases and J by 3 bases, 3 bases remained unmatched. The CDR3 is 15 amino acids. The CDR3 loop reads CASSSPGLGQDTQYF. The sequenced part of the CDR3 DNA is TGTGCTAGCAGTAGTCCGGGACTGGGGCAAGAC.

Remarks on this clone: The germline and genes are mouse ones. The read stops 4 residues short of the end of the CDR3; the missing end is completed from the germline J gene. J is TRBJ2-1 and V is TRBV19; D remains ambiguous. Trimming cost V 1 base and J 5 bases, with 10 bases left between them. Germline lookup yields CDR1 FNHDT and CDR2 SITEND (reference sequence). CDR3 length: 14 amino acids. CDR3 bases read: TGTGCCAGCAGTATATTAAGGGTTGATGCT. Protein: CASSILRVDA. The whole CDR3 region reads CASSILRVDAEQFF.

This clone was counted between two and nine times. Any gene name here is a mouse gene name. The missing CDR3 end, 4 residues past where the read stops, is filled in from the germline J gene. The J gene is TRBJ2-1, the V gene TRBV13-3; D may be TRBD1 (5 bases). V was pared by 5 bases and J by 1 base, with 13 bases between. This CDR3 contains 15 residues. Germline lookup yields CDR1 NNHDY and CDR2 SYVADS. Partial CDR3 DNA: TGTGCCAGCAGACCCCCGACAGAGAACTATGCT. Protein: CASRPPTENYA. The entire CDR3 is CASRPPTENYAEQFF.

The table lists this clone with a few counts. The genes are named according to mouse. The DNA ends 4 residues before the CDR3 does, and the rest of the CDR3 is filled in from the germline J gene. The gene calls are TRBV13-3 and TRBJ2-5; D is possibly TRBD1 (5 bases). V was shortened by 5 bases and J by 0 bases, with 13 bases between the two germline ends. This CDR3 region has 15 residues. Germline V gene lookup returns CDR1 NNHDY and CDR2 SYVADS. CDR3: CASSLLQDNQDTQYF. CDR3 DNA (partial): TGTGCCAGCAGCCTCCTACAGGATAACCAAGAC.

Remarks on this clone: Gene labels here are mouse ones. The CDR3 goes on 4 residues after the read ends, and that part is filled in from the germline J gene. This chain links TRBV1 with TRBJ2-5; 10 bases agree with TRBD1. The CDR3 covers 16 residues. V shed 1 base, J shed 3 bases, and the junction held 4 bases outside the gene matches. CDR1 is NSQYPW and CDR2 is LRSPGD in the germline V gene (reference sequence). Incomplete CDR3 DNA: TGCACCTGCAGTGCAGTACGGGACAGGGGTCAAGAC. It encodes CTCSAVRDRGQD. The entire CDR3 protein is CTCSAVRDRGQDTQYF.

With regard to this clone: The gene symbols are mouse symbols. The read ends 4 residues before the CDR3 terminus; that terminus is restored from the germline J gene. The chain joins TRBV13-3 to TRBJ2-4; 8 nucleotides agree with TRBD1. Trimming cost V 1 base and J 0 bases; bases outside gene matches: 4. This CDR3 contains 16 residues. The germline V gene encodes CDR1 NNHDY and CDR2 SYVADS. Partial CDR3 DNA: TGTGCCAGCAGTGATACAGGGGGTACTAGTCAAAAC. The encoded protein is CASSDTGGTSQN. The CDR3 reads in full as CASSDTGGTSQNTLYF.

This clone was detected a few times. The genes and germline here are from mouse. The read is 4 residues too short to cover the CDR3 end, so that end is filled in from the germline J gene. The sample holds other DNA sequences that translate to the same CDR3. The chain uses TRBV17 and TRBJ2-3; 9 positions agree with TRBD2. Per germline, CDR1 MNHDT and CDR2 YYDKIL. Trimming took 2 bases from V and 1 from J; bases not matched to a gene: 1. This CDR3 has 15 residues. CDR3 residues: CASSRSGGGAETLYF. CDR3 DNA, as far as it was read: TGTGCTAGCAGTAGATCTGGGGGGGGTGCAGAA.

This clone was seen only a few times. The gene symbols are mouse symbols. The DNA read from the CDR3 is TGTGCCAGCAGCGGACAGGGCGCCAACGAA. Its translation: CASSGQGANE. The full CDR3 protein is CASSGQGANERLFF. The chain combines TRBV19 with TRBJ1-4, with TRBD1 matching 8 bases. The read ends 4 residues before the CDR3 terminus; that terminus is restored from the germline J gene. CDR1 is FNHDT and CDR2 is SITEND in the germline V gene (reference sequence). V shed 5 bases and J 3 bases; nucleotides not matched to a gene: 3. The CDR3 is 14 amino acids.

This clone was counted a few times. The database protein in TCRdb disagrees with the DNA translation at residue 11; the sequence shown here was translated from the DNA. Each gene name is a mouse one. The missing CDR3 end, 3 residues past where the read stops, is filled in from the germline J gene. The chain links TRBV13-3 to TRBJ1-3; a weak D match, TRBD1 (6 bases). Germline CDR1 reads NNHDY; CDR2 reads SYVADS. Trimming stripped 0 bases from V and 5 bases from J, with 9 bases between. The CDR3 length is 14 residues. Incomplete CDR3 DNA: TGTGCCAGCAGTGATGGGGACAAAAGAAATACG. Translating it yields CASSDGDKRNT. From start to end, the CDR3 is CASSDGDKRNTLYF.

Details on this clone: Genes and germline come from the mouse. The sequence runs out 4 residues before the end of the CDR3; the remainder is reconstructed from the germline J gene. This sequence joins TRBV1 and TRBJ2-5, with 8 bases lining up with TRBD1. V was clipped by 0 bases and J by 0 bases; unmatched bases: 5. Germline-derived CDR1 and CDR2 are NSQYPW and LRSPGD (reference sequence). The CDR3 has 17 residues. CDR3 bases read: TGCACCTGCAGTGCAGAACCGGACAGGGTTAACCAAGAC. Translation: CTCSAEPDRVNQD. The whole CDR3 protein is CTCSAEPDRVNQDTQYF. The whole variable domain, filled in from reference TRBV1 and TRBJ2-5, reads VTLLEQNPRWRLVPRGQAVNLRCILKNSQYPWMSWYQQDLQKQLQWLFTLRSPGDKEVKSLPGADYLATRVTDTELRLQVANMSQGRTLYCTCSAEPDRVNQDTQYFGPGTRLLVL.

This clone occurred a few times. Genes here carry mouse names. The DNA ends 4 residues before the CDR3 does, and the rest of the CDR3 is filled in from the germline J gene. The chain has TRBV13-2 and TRBJ2-1; maybe TRBD2 (7 bases). The V gene lost 0 bases and the J gene lost 3 bases, with 13 bases spanning the gap. Germline CDR1 is NNHNN and CDR2 is SYGAGS (reference sequence). CDR3 size: 16 residues. The CDR3 bases that were read are TGTGCCAGCGGTGATGCTGCCGGGGGGCGCTATGCT. As protein: CASGDAAGGRYA. The whole CDR3 protein is CASGDAAGGRYAEQFF.

This clone has at least ten counts. Gene names denote mouse genes. The sequence runs out 4 residues before the end of the CDR3; the remainder is reconstructed from the germline J gene. J is TRBJ1-2 and V is TRBV13-3; weak D call: TRBD1 (6 bases). V shed 5 bases and J shed 0 bases, with 14 bases lying between them. The CDR3 loop spans 15 amino acids. Germline loops: CDR1 NNHDY, CDR2 SYVADS. The CDR3 loop reads CASSPGQKTNSDYTF. The CDR3 bases that were read are TGTGCCAGCAGCCCCGGACAGAAAACAAACTCC.

Of note for this clone: The gene names given are mouse names. The sequenced fragment ends 4 residues before the CDR3 boundary, so the rest is inferred from the germline J gene. The chain is built from TRBV13-3 and TRBJ2-7; no firm D call. Germline-derived CDR1 and CDR2 are NNHDY and SYVADS. This CDR3 region has 11 residues. The CDR3 is CASRSQYEQYF. The part of the CDR3 DNA that was read is TGTGCCAGCAGATCACAGTAT.

The table lists this clone with a few counts. Mouse gene names and germline throughout. The CDR3 bases that were read are TGTGCCAGCAGTGATGCAAACTTTTATGCT. As protein: CASSDANFYA. The entire CDR3 reads CASSDANFYAEQFF. The chain uses TRBV13-3 and TRBJ2-1; D is unresolved. The read falls 4 residues short of the CDR3 end, and the missing part is taken from the germline J gene. Germline-derived CDR1 and CDR2 are NNHDY and SYVADS. V dropped 0 bases and J dropped 4 bases, with 8 bases sitting between them. This CDR3 comprises 14 residues.